These 14 T cell receptor beta chains came from one sample sequenced in a study of T cell repertoires in cytomegalovirus infection. TCRdb re-called the reads through MiXCR, storing one row per CDR3 protein. The sample holds 150,000 or so distinct CDR3 sequences, 20% to 25% seen once. These receptors have no identified antigens. The sequencing used CD8+ T cells from cultured PBMCs, collected from culture after CMV antigen stimulation. The receptors were gathered from a human donor in good health (CMV status not recorded). Some clones in this sample may be carry-over from other donors' samples.

This clonotype was recorded a few times. This chain joins TRBV19 and TRBJ2-7; 7 nucleotides agree with TRBD1. With 6 bases clipped from V and 0 bases from J, the junction kept 5 bases outside the gene matches. The CDR3 is 14 residues long. CDR1 LNHDA and CDR2 SQIVND come from the germline V gene (reference sequence). As DNA, the CDR3 is TGTGCCAGTAGCCCTGGACAGGCCTCCTACGAGCAGTACTTC. This codes for CASSPGQASYEQYF.

Ten or more counts support this clonotype. The chain couples TRBV10-3 to TRBJ2-3; weak D call: TRBD1 (6 bases). CDR1 and CDR2 from the germline V gene are ENHRY and SYGVKD. There are 14 residues in the CDR3. V was trimmed by 7 bases and J by 2 bases, leaving 13 bases between them. This chain's CDR3 is CAIKAQGYTDTQYF. The CDR3 region has the DNA TGTGCCATCAAGGCGCAGGGGTACACAGATACGCAGTATTTT.

This clonotype has a handful of counts. J is TRBJ2-3 and V is TRBV28; D possibly uses TRBD1 or TRBD2 (5 bases each). CDR3 length: 14 residues. CDR1 and CDR2 from the germline V gene are MDHEN and SYDVKM. V was clipped by 6 bases and J by 7 bases, with 17 bases between them. The CDR3 protein is CASSLRGVKNTQYF. CDR3 DNA: TGTGCCAGCAGCTTAAGAGGGGTAAAAAATACGCAGTATTTT.

V usage is TRBV4-1 and J usage is TRBJ1-1, with no clear D. CDR1 MGHRA and CDR2 YSYEKL come from the germline V gene. V was trimmed by 4 bases and J by 3 bases, leaving 9 bases between them. The CDR3 is made up of 13 amino acids. The CDR3: CASSPREDTEAFF. Here the CDR3 DNA reads TGCGCCAGCAGCCCAAGGGAGGACACTGAAGCTTTCTTT.

This clonotype appeared a few times. The CDR3 DNA sequence: TGTGCCAGCAGTTTTTTTCCAGGGCAGGGAAATTATCCTGACAATCAGCCCCAGCATTTT. It translates to CASSFFPGQGNYPDNQPQHF. This chain connects TRBV6-6 to TRBJ1-5, with D possibly TRBD1 on 5 matching bases. The CDR3 sequence is 20 residues long. Germline V CDR1 and CDR2: MNHNY, SVGAGI (reference sequence). Trimming cost V 4 bases and J 3 bases, with 28 bases left between them.

This clonotype was counted between two and nine times. This chain links TRBV7-2 with TRBJ2-7; no definite D call. The germline V gene encodes CDR1 SGHTA and CDR2 FQGNSA. The CDR3 has 14 residues. Trimming shortened V by 3 bases and J by 5 bases, and 14 bases separated the two germline ends. The CDR3 nucleotides are TGTGCCAGCAGCTTGAGACTCACTGTCGACGAGCAGTACTTC. It codes for CASSLRLTVDEQYF.

This clonotype was counted only a few times. DNA of the CDR3: TGCGCCAGCAGCCAAAGTATAGATCGGGGGAGGGAGACCCAGTACTTC. It yields the protein CASSQSIDRGRETQYF. V usage is TRBV4-3 and J usage is TRBJ2-5; possible D gene TRBD2, 6 bases. Germline CDR1 reads LGHNA; CDR2 reads YSLEER. The length of the CDR3 is 16 residues. V dropped 2 bases and J dropped 5 bases, with 18 bases sitting between them.

The chain links TRBV7-6 to TRBJ1-1, with 11 nucleotides matching TRBD1. The ends lost 3 bases at V and 6 bases at J; junction bases unmatched: 12. The CDR3 has 17 amino acids. Germline V gene sequence: CDR1 SGHVS, CDR2 FNYEAQ. CDR3: CASSFFRTGGGGSEAFF. DNA of the CDR3: TGTGCCAGCAGCTTTTTTAGGACAGGGGGCGGGGGCTCTGAAGCTTTCTTT.

CDR3 amino acids: CASSYLRVAAGELFF. DNA of the CDR3: TGTGCCAGCAGTTACCTCAGGGTAGCGGCCGGGGAGCTGTTTTTT. This chain joins TRBV6-2 or TRBV6-3 and TRBJ2-2; possibly TRBD2 for D (6 bases). The CDR3 contains 15 residues. The germline CDR1 and CDR2 sequences are MNHEY and SVGEGT. Trimming removed 2 bases from V and 6 bases from J, with 13 bases in between.

This chain links TRBV4-1 with TRBJ2-1; a weak D match, TRBD1 (6 bases). This CDR3 has 16 amino acids. Germline lookup yields CDR1 MGHRA and CDR2 YSYEKL. Deletions cut 2 bases from V and 5 bases from J, with 16 bases between. This CDR3 reads CASSQSQGTLNNEQFF. CDR3 nucleotide sequence: TGCGCCAGCAGCCAATCCCAGGGGACCCTGAACAATGAGCAGTTCTTC.

This clonotype was seen only a few times. This rearrangement joins TRBV14 to TRBJ2-7; D gene ambiguous. V was clipped by 6 bases and J by 2 bases, with 8 bases between them. This CDR3 comprises 12 residues. Germline CDR1 is SGHDN and CDR2 is FVKESK. CDR3 bases: TGTGCCAGCAGTCTAAGGGCCTACGAGCAGTACTTC. It yields the protein CASSLRAYEQYF.

This clonotype was found a few times. A much bigger clone sits one base away, suggesting this may be a read error. The chain is built from TRBV7-2 and TRBJ2-4, with unresolved D. The germline V gene has CDR1 SGHTA and CDR2 FQGNSA. Trimming pared 1 base from V and 5 bases from J, leaving 15 bases between. The CDR3 consists of 16 residues. This chain's CDR3 is CASSLGGVEAQNIQYF. The CDR3 DNA sequence: TGTGCCAGCAGCTTAGGAGGCGTAGAGGCCCAAAACATTCAGTACTTC.

The gene calls are TRBV7-8 and TRBJ2-3; the D gene is possibly TRBD1 (6 bases). The CDR3 has 15 residues. V lost 4 bases and J 0 bases, leaving 11 bases between the germline ends. Germline V lookup: CDR1 SGHVS, CDR2 FQNEAQ. The CDR3 nucleotides read TGTGCCAGCAGCTATCACAGGGCTAGCACAGATACGCAGTATTTT. It yields the protein CASSYHRASTDTQYF.

The sample holds a few counts of this clonotype. The chain carries TRBV7-9 and TRBJ2-2; TRBD1 matches at 8 bases. There are 14 residues in the CDR3. Germline V CDR1 and CDR2: SEHNR, FQNEAQ (reference sequence). Trimming at V came to 3 bases and at J to 5 bases, leaving 2 bases not matched to a gene. The DNA of the CDR3 is TGTGCCAGCAGCTTCCAGGGGGCGACCGGGGAGCTGTTTTTT. Amino acids: CASSFQGATGELFF.